What follows are 9 T cell receptor beta chains derived from one specimen sequenced in a study of T cell repertoires in cytomegalovirus infection. Each CDR3 protein is one row after TCRdb ran MiXCR on the reads. The data show roughly 150,000 distinct CDR3 sequences, about 20% seen once. These receptors' targets are unknown. This material consisted of CD8+ T cells from cultured PBMCs, taken from culture after CMV antigen stimulation. The source is a human donor in good health (CMV status not recorded). Some clones in this sample may be carry-over from other donors' samples.

The chain is built from TRBV14 and TRBJ2-7; tentative D call: TRBD1 (6 bases). This CDR3 has 15 residues. Trimming shortened V by 0 bases and J by 0 bases, and 9 bases separated the two germline ends. Germline CDR1 is SGHDN and CDR2 is FVKESK. In DNA form, the CDR3 reads TGTGCCAGCAGCCAAGAAGGGACATCCTCCTACGAGCAGTACTTC. Its protein product is CASSQEGTSSYEQYF.

This clonotype was observed a few times. The chain is built from TRBV11-2 and TRBJ2-1; no firm D call. Trimming left V 5 bases short and J 5 bases short, with 7 bases between. Per the germline V gene, CDR1 is SGHAT and CDR2 is FQNNGV. The CDR3 has 12 amino acids. The CDR3, as DNA: TGTGCCAGCAGCCCCACCCACAATGAGCAGTTCTTC. Residues: CASSPTHNEQFF.

The genes are TRBV7-8 and TRBJ2-7; D not resolved. V dropped 5 bases and J dropped 7 bases, with 18 bases sitting between them. In germline, CDR1 is SGHVS, CDR2 FQNEAQ. This CDR3 comprises 14 residues. The CDR3 DNA reads TGTGCCAGCAGCCTTTTTTCAGAGACACCGGAGCAGTACTTC. It codes for CASSLFSETPEQYF.

In this sample, this clonotype turned up a few times. This CDR3 is CASEGDLYNEQFF. The CDR3 DNA sequence: TGTGCCAGTGAAGGCGATCTCTACAATGAGCAGTTCTTC. The chain links TRBV19 to TRBJ2-1; D uncertain. V gave up 8 bases and J gave up 3 bases, with 11 bases separating them. Germline loops: CDR1 LNHDA, CDR2 SQIVND (reference sequence). This CDR3 comprises 13 residues.

This clonotype has more than one count but fewer than ten. This chain uses TRBV7-2 with TRBJ2-7; D call uncertain. CDR1 is SGHTA, CDR2 FQGNSA, per germline. V lost 8 bases to trimming and J lost 3 bases, with 14 bases between them. CDR3 length equals 13 residues. The DNA for the CDR3 is TGTGCCAGCCTCCCGGGTATTGGCTACGAGCAGTACTTC. Residues: CASLPGIGYEQYF.

This chain uses TRBV7-9 with TRBJ2-3, with 8 positions matching TRBD2. The CDR3 contains 18 residues. V lost 5 bases, J lost 4 bases, and 17 bases stayed unmatched. CDR1 SEHNR and CDR2 FQNEAQ come from the germline V gene (reference sequence). This chain's CDR3 is CASSHPGVAGRIADTQYF. The DNA for the CDR3 is TGTGCCAGCAGCCACCCGGGGGTAGCGGGACGGATTGCAGATACGCAGTATTTT.

The chain recombines TRBV6-2 or TRBV6-3 with TRBJ2-7; 14 bases line up with TRBD2. The CDR3 runs 15 residues. CDR1 is MNHEY, CDR2 SVGEGT, per germline. With 4 bases clipped from V and 4 bases from J, the junction kept 3 bases outside the gene matches. The DNA of the CDR3 is TGTGCCAGCAGTTTGGGACTAGCGGGGGTTTACGAGCAGTACTTC. It yields the protein CASSLGLAGVYEQYF.

Ten or more counts support this clonotype. The rearrangement joins TRBV11-2 to TRBJ2-5, with D perhaps matching TRBD2 (6 bases). V lost 3 bases to trimming and J lost 2 bases, with 16 bases between them. Germline values: CDR1 SGHAT, CDR2 FQNNGV. The CDR3 has 16 residues. As DNA, the CDR3 is TGTGCCAGCAGCTTTACTAGCAGTTCCTATCAAGAGACCCAGTACTTC. Translating it yields CASSFTSSSYQETQYF.

A word on this clonotype: One end of the junction fails to match germline, which may point to a read error. V is TRBV7-8 and J is TRBJ2-7; D perhaps matches TRBD1 (6 bases). From germline, CDR1 is SGHVS and CDR2 FQNEAQ. The CDR3 runs 12 residues. CDR3 bases: TGTGCCAGCACCATTTATCGAACAGGGTTGAACTTC. Residues: CASTIYRTGLNF.